This T cell receptor beta chain emerged from a study of siplizumab effects on memory and regulatory T cells. Points from the study as a whole: Alloreactive sequences tracing back to unstimulated CD4+ memory cells were significantly reduced by siplizumab. With siplizumab, mappable alloreactive CD4+ clones averaged about 70% Treg-derived, versus less than 30% in controls. The majority of clones, roughly 80-96% of proliferating CD4+ or CD8+ clones, lacked an assignable naive or memory phenotype. The naive T cell population seemed more diverse than memory cells and seemed a major contributor to the alloresponse.

On this clone itself: As yet, its antigen is unknown.

Measured with immunoSEQ multiplex PCR; TCRdb has only the in-frame clones, and not every one. The sample has around 100,000 clones, 91% seen once; the top ten hold about 2.4%. The sequenced sample consisted of CD4+ T cells sorted from blood. The TCR was taken from a human donor in good health. Some clones in this sample may be carry-over from other donors' samples.

The CDR3 region has the DNA TGTGCCAGCAGTTCCGACACTAGCGGGAGCCCCTACGAGCAGTACTTC. Translation gives CASSSDTSGSPYEQYF. This chain links TRBV27 with TRBJ2-7, with 11 bases aligning to TRBD2. CDR3 length: 16 amino acids. J was trimmed by 2 bases and V by 4 bases; bases with no gene match: 7. The germline V gene has CDR1 MNHEY and CDR2 SMNVEV (reference sequence).